The 21 T cell receptor beta chains presented below share a single source sample, sequenced in a study of T cells after yellow fever vaccination. MiXCR, run by TCRdb on the 5' RACE reads, gives a single entry per CDR3 protein. The sample has some 600,000 distinct CDR3 sequences, roughly a sixth seen once. Sequenced here: PBMCs, sampled about 5 days after the first yellow fever vaccination. These receptors all come from a man between 18 and 29 years old who received the YFV17D yellow fever vaccine.

The V call is TRBV12-3 or TRBV12-4, the J call TRBJ2-2; 10 positions agree with TRBD1. The ends lost 4 bases at V and 13 bases at J; junction bases unmatched: 3. CDR3 length: 12 amino acids. The CDR3 coding sequence is TGTGCCAGCAGTTCTGGGGACAGGGGGCTGTTTTTT. Translation: CASSSGDRGLFF.

The chain has TRBV12-3 or TRBV12-4 and TRBJ1-5; D is perhaps TRBD1 (5 bases). Trimming left V 0 bases short and J 4 bases short, with 10 bases between. This CDR3 has 15 residues. Written as DNA, the CDR3 is TGTGCCAGCAGTTTAGCGCAGGGACGGAATCAGCCCCAGCATTTT. Residues: CASSLAQGRNQPQHF.

The chain is built from TRBV20-1 and TRBJ1-6; 8 bases match TRBD1. The CDR3 consists of 14 residues. With 5 bases clipped from V and 7 bases from J, the junction kept 7 bases outside the gene matches. CDR1 is DFQATT and CDR2 is SNEGSKA in the germline V gene (reference sequence). CDR3: CSARLGQGNSPLHF. Written as DNA, the CDR3 is TGCAGTGCTCGCCTCGGACAGGGAAATTCACCCCTCCACTTT.

The chain has TRBV6-1 and TRBJ2-3, with 7 bases that match TRBD2. Per germline, CDR1 MNHNS and CDR2 SASEGT. This CDR3 region has 16 residues. With V trimmed by 5 bases and J by 5 bases, 13 bases remained unmatched. CDR3 sequence: CASSQHGGTSRDTQYF. CDR3 DNA: TGTGCCAGCAGTCAGCACGGGGGGACTTCTAGAGATACGCAGTATTTT.

This clonotype was recorded many times. The J gene is TRBJ2-5, the V gene TRBV20-1, with D possibly TRBD1 on 5 matching bases. Looked up from germline, CDR1 is DFQATT and CDR2 is SNEGSKA (reference sequence). This CDR3 region has 12 residues. The V end was cut by 3 bases, the J end by 2 bases, with 7 bases between. CDR3 region: CSARRQQETQYF. The CDR3 DNA reads TGCAGTGCTAGGAGACAGCAAGAGACCCAGTACTTC.

V is TRBV7-2 and J is TRBJ2-5; D possibly corresponds to TRBD1 (6 bases). CDR3 length: 16 amino acids. V was trimmed by 1 base and J by 4 bases, leaving 16 bases between them. Germline values: CDR1 SGHTA, CDR2 FQGNSA. This CDR3 is CASSLDGTYQSETQYF. The CDR3 DNA reads as TGTGCCAGCAGCTTAGACGGGACATACCAATCAGAGACCCAGTACTTC. Variable domain in full (rest from reference TRBV7-2 and TRBJ2-5): GAGVSQSPSNKVTEKGKDVELRCDPISGHTALYWYRQSLGQGLEFLIYFQGNSAPDKSGLPSDRFSAERTGGSVSTLTIQRTQQEDSAVYLCASSLDGTYQSETQYFGPGTRLLVL.

The chain recombines TRBV4-1 with TRBJ2-5; D unclear. Trimming shortened V by 5 bases and J by 1 base, and 20 bases separated the two germline ends. The CDR3 loop spans 17 amino acids. Germline-derived CDR1 and CDR2 are MGHRA and YSYEKL. CDR3 protein: CASSYRPDRVPQETQYF. DNA for the CDR3: TGCGCCAGCAGCTACCGACCCGATCGGGTACCCCAAGAGACCCAGTACTTC.

This chain links TRBV6-2 or TRBV6-3 with TRBJ2-1; weak D call: TRBD1 (5 bases). CDR1 MNHEY and CDR2 SVGEGT come from the germline V gene. The CDR3 extends over 15 amino acids. With 6 bases removed from V and 0 bases from J, the gap between germline ends came to 12 bases. The CDR3 coding sequence is TGTGCCAGCAGGACAACAGGCTACTCCTACAATGAGCAGTTCTTC. Residues: CASRTTGYSYNEQFF.

This clonotype was recorded many times. The chain uses TRBV27 and TRBJ1-1; D not certain. V dropped 5 bases and J dropped 1 base, with 11 bases sitting between them. This CDR3 has 14 residues. Germline V gene lookup returns CDR1 MNHEY and CDR2 SMNVEV (reference sequence). The CDR3 coding sequence is TGTGCCAGCAGTCCCCTGACACCGAACACTGAAGCTTTCTTT. It encodes CASSPLTPNTEAFF.

The CDR3 DNA reads as TGTGCCATCAGCGCGGGGGCCCGCTGGTACGAGCAGTACGTC. Protein product: CAISAGARWYEQYV. The chain carries TRBV5-6 and TRBJ2-7; D is perhaps TRBD2 (7 bases). Germline CDR1 reads SGHDT; CDR2 reads YYEEEE. This CDR3 comprises 14 residues.

The chain carries TRBV24-1 and TRBJ2-2; no definite D call. The germline V gene has CDR1 KGHDR and CDR2 SFDVKD. V was clipped by 5 bases and J by 6 bases, with 9 bases between them. The CDR3 loop spans 13 amino acids. The CDR3 DNA sequence: TGTGCCACCAGTGCTCTAAGTGCCGGGGAGCTGTTTTTT. This encodes CATSALSAGELFF.

The sample holds many counts of this clonotype. The chain combines TRBV5-5 with TRBJ2-5; 10 nucleotides agree with TRBD2. The germline gives CDR1 SGHKS, CDR2 YYEKEE (reference sequence). The CDR3 has 16 amino acids. V dropped 4 bases and J dropped 0; count of bases not matched to a gene: 6. CDR3 residues: CASSRGLAANQETQYF. The CDR3 coding sequence is TGTGCCAGCAGCAGAGGACTAGCGGCAAACCAAGAGACCCAGTACTTC.

The V gene is TRBV2, the J gene TRBJ1-1; D unclear. There are 12 residues in the CDR3. Germline V gene data show CDR1 as SNHLY and CDR2 as FYNNEI. The V end was cut by 6 bases, the J end by 7 bases, with 12 bases between. The CDR3 region is CASSPRRIEAFF. Written as DNA, the CDR3 is TGTGCCAGCAGCCCTAGACGTATTGAAGCTTTCTTT.

The table lists this clonotype with many counts. The rearrangement joins TRBV29-1 to TRBJ2-1, with D perhaps matching TRBD1 (6 bases). The CDR3 covers 18 residues. The germline gives CDR1 SQVTM, CDR2 ANQGSEA. V was trimmed by 6 bases and J by 0 bases, leaving 24 bases between them. The CDR3 reads CSVPNGRGLPSSYNEQFF. The CDR3 DNA reads TGCAGCGTGCCTAACGGCAGGGGTCTTCCGAGCTCCTACAATGAGCAGTTCTTC.

This clonotype occurred a few times. The chain employs TRBV2 and TRBJ2-1, with D maybe TRBD1 (5 bases). V lost 0 bases, J lost 5 bases, and 8 bases lay in between. The CDR3 sequence is 14 residues long. Germline V gene sequence: CDR1 SNHLY, CDR2 FYNNEI. CDR3 protein: CASSEAPRDNEQFF. The CDR3 nucleotides read TGTGCCAGCAGTGAAGCCCCCAGGGACAATGAGCAGTTCTTC.

This clonotype was counted only a few times. The chain employs TRBV12-3 or TRBV12-4 and TRBJ1-2, with D unclear. This CDR3 region has 13 residues. Trimming shortened V by 3 bases and J by 4 bases, and 9 bases separated the two germline ends. For the CDR3, the DNA is TGTGCCAGCAGTTTTCTGAGAAGCTATGGCTACACCTTC. It translates to CASSFLRSYGYTF.

This clonotype was detected a few times. This chain uses TRBV20-1 with TRBJ1-1, with D possibly matching TRBD1 (6 bases). The CDR3 spans 14 residues. Germline CDR1 DFQATT, CDR2 SNEGSKA (reference sequence). Trimming shortened V by 4 bases and J by 4 bases, and 16 bases separated the two germline ends. In nucleotides, the CDR3 is TGCAGTGCTAACCGAGGGGGGGCGGGCACTGAAGCTTTCTTT. This gives the protein CSANRGGAGTEAFF.

This clonotype was observed a few times. CDR3 in DNA: TGTGCCAGCGGTCGACCTGCCAATCCCCTAAATGGTGAAGCTTTCTTT. This gives the protein CASGRPANPLNGEAFF. The V gene is TRBV6-2 or TRBV6-3, the J gene TRBJ1-1; D gene unclear. Germline V CDR1 and CDR2: MNHEY, SVGEGT. V gave up 8 bases and J gave up 7 bases, with 26 bases separating them. This CDR3 has 16 amino acids.

Worth noting for this clonotype: At one of its ends the junction is not consistent with the germline gene, which may arise from a read error. The DNA for the CDR3 is TGTGCCAGCAGCGCCTCTCGAGGGACAGTTAACACCTGGGAGCTGTTTTTT. Translation gives CASSASRGTVNTWELFF. The chain couples TRBV9 to TRBJ2-2; the match to TRBD1 covers 7 bases. The CDR3 has 17 amino acids. The germline gives CDR1 SGDLS, CDR2 YYNGEE.

This sequence joins TRBV20-1 and TRBJ2-2, with TRBD1 as a possible D gene (6 bases). Trimming pared 0 bases from V and 2 bases from J, leaving 13 bases between. The CDR3 has 16 amino acids. Germline lookup yields CDR1 DFQATT and CDR2 SNEGSKA (reference sequence). This CDR3 reads CSARDLGQPNTGELFF. For the CDR3, the DNA is TGCAGTGCTAGAGATCTCGGACAGCCAAACACCGGGGAGCTGTTTTTT.

V is TRBV20-1 and J is TRBJ2-3; the D gene is possibly TRBD2 (7 bases). Per the germline V gene, CDR1 is DFQATT and CDR2 is SNEGSKA (reference sequence). The length of the CDR3 is 14 residues. The ends were cut back, 6 bases at V and 1 base at J, with 14 bases in the middle. The CDR3 DNA follows: TGCAGTGCAGGGGGGGGGGGACGCACAGATACGCAGTATTTT. As protein: CSAGGGGRTDTQYF.